The 19 T cell receptor beta chains below all came from one sample that was sequenced in a study of blood T cell repertoires in COVID-19. Using immunoSEQ multiplex PCR, the repertoire was profiled, and TCRdb retains in-frame clones only, with some absent. The sample holds approximately 160,000 clones; 83% are singletons and the top ten take around 3.6%. The specimen sequenced was PBMCs or T cells enriched from blood (not recorded which). These receptors came from a woman aged 45-60 years in a cohort exposed to, infected with or recovered from COVID-19 (not recorded which).

The gene calls are TRBV28 and TRBJ2-3, with TRBD2 identical over 7 bases. The CDR3 is 15 amino acids. The germline gives CDR1 MDHEN, CDR2 SYDVKM. V lost 8 bases and J lost 4; bases outside the gene matches: 12. The CDR3 nucleotides are TGTGCCAGCCTGGCGGGCGGGAGTAGCCCAGATACGCAGTATTTT. Translating gives CASLAGGSSPDTQYF. The whole variable domain, remainder taken from reference TRBV28 and TRBJ2-3, is DVKVTQSSRYLVKRTGEKVFLECVQDMDHENMFWYRQDPGLGLRLIYFSYDVKMKEKGDIPEGYSVSREKKERFSLILESASTNQTSMYLCASLAGGSSPDTQYFGPGTRLTVL.

Written as DNA, the CDR3 is TGCGCCAGCAGCTTGGTTGTCGGAGAGAGCTCTGGAAACACCATATATTTT. It is translated as CASSLVVGESSGNTIYF. The chain uses TRBV5-1 and TRBJ1-3; D not certain. Trimming pared 0 bases from V and 0 bases from J, leaving 13 bases between. The CDR3 runs to 17 residues. Looked up from germline, CDR1 is SGHRS and CDR2 is YFSETQ.

This CDR3 reads CASSPKGVYGYTF. CDR3 coding DNA: TGCGCCAGCAGCCCGAAGGGGGTCTATGGCTACACCTTC. J is TRBJ1-2 and V is TRBV5-1; a possible D gene is TRBD1 (6 bases). CDR3 length equals 13 residues. Germline V gene data show CDR1 as SGHRS and CDR2 as YFSETQ. Trimming shortened V by 4 bases and J by 4 bases, and 11 bases separated the two germline ends.

This sequence joins TRBV28 and TRBJ2-3, with 7 bases identical to TRBD1. The CDR3 loop spans 14 amino acids. Per the germline V gene, CDR1 is MDHEN and CDR2 is SYDVKM. Germline trimming cut 5 bases from V and 4 bases from J; bases unmatched to any gene: 6. The CDR3: CASSIPGTADTQYF. The CDR3 bases are TGTGCCAGCAGTATACCCGGGACAGCAGATACGCAGTATTTT.

The chain carries TRBV3-1 (or the pseudogene TRBV3-2) and TRBJ2-2; 7 bases align to TRBD2. Germline V gene data show CDR1 as LGHDT and CDR2 as YNNKEL (reference sequence). This CDR3 has 15 amino acids. V trimming: 1 base; J trimming: 6 bases; junction bases outside the gene matches: 5. CDR3 amino acids: CASSQGPGGAGELFF. For the CDR3, the DNA is TGTGCCAGCAGCCAAGGACCGGGGGGAGCCGGGGAGCTGTTTTTT.

The V gene is TRBV20-1, the J gene TRBJ2-4; D is ambiguous. The V and J ends lost 3 bases and 8 bases respectively, with 20 bases between them. The CDR3 has 15 amino acids. Germline V gives CDR1 DFQATT, CDR2 SNEGSKA (reference sequence). The CDR3 coding sequence is TGCAGTGCTAGTGGAATTCAGCAGGCGCGCGACATTCAGTACTTC. It is translated as CSASGIQQARDIQYF.

V is TRBV6-6 and J is TRBJ2-1; TRBD1 agrees at 10 bases. The germline V gene has CDR1 MNHNY and CDR2 SVGAGI (reference sequence). V lost 6 bases and J lost 8; bases outside the gene matches: 10. The CDR3 consists of 15 residues. CDR3 loop: CASSQGGQGRHEQFF. CDR3 sequence (DNA): TGTGCCAGCAGCCAAGGGGGACAGGGGCGTCATGAGCAGTTCTTC.

The chain has TRBV5-8 and TRBJ1-2; 11 bases are shared with TRBD1. This CDR3 has 14 amino acids. The J segment lost 4 bases and the V segment lost 4 bases, leaving 3 bases of the junction unmatched. The germline V gene encodes CDR1 SGHTS and CDR2 YDEGEE. The CDR3 loop reads CASSLGTGGYGYTF. CDR3 nucleotide sequence: TGTGCCAGCAGCCTCGGGACAGGGGGCTATGGCTACACCTTC.

V usage is TRBV5-4 and J usage is TRBJ2-7; TRBD1 aligns across 7 bases. This CDR3 has 15 residues. The V and J ends lost 2 bases and 0 bases, in that order; junction bases with no gene match: 5. Germline V lookup: CDR1 SGHNT, CDR2 YYREEE (reference sequence). The CDR3 DNA follows: TGTGCCAGCAGCTTAGGGACAGCAAGCTCCTACGAGCAGTACTTC. This sequence encodes CASSLGTASSYEQYF.

The genes are TRBV19 and TRBJ2-3; D possibly corresponds to TRBD2 (6 bases). The CDR3 consists of 15 residues. Germline V gene lookup returns CDR1 LNHDA and CDR2 SQIVND (reference sequence). Trimming shortened V by 8 bases and J by 7 bases, and 22 bases separated the two germline ends. CDR3 protein: CASGHGTPAGHTQYF. CDR3 nucleotides: TGTGCCAGTGGGCACGGGACTCCCGCGGGACATACGCAGTATTTT.

This clone turned up a few times. This chain links TRBV21-1 with TRBJ2-7; the table assigns TRBD2, which was not confirmed against the DNA. TRBV21-1 is classified as a pseudogene. The CDR3 is 14 amino acids. The CDR3 here is CASSKIGALYEQYF. DNA for the CDR3: TGTGCCAGCAGCAAAATAGGAGCTCTCTACGAGCAGTACTTC.

The V gene is TRBV18, the J gene TRBJ2-5; TRBD1 aligns across 8 bases. The CDR3 totals 14 residues. Germline CDR1 KGHSH, CDR2 LQKENI. The junction had 7 bases not matched to a gene; V was cut back by 3 bases and J by 7 bases. CDR3: CASSPGQVEGTQYF. CDR3 nucleotide sequence: TGTGCCAGCTCACCGGGACAGGTCGAGGGGACCCAGTACTTC.

V usage is TRBV2 and J usage is TRBJ1-5; D gene unclear. Germline CDR1 SNHLY, CDR2 FYNNEI. Trimming took off 7 bases at V and 6 bases at J, with 13 bases between the two ends. This CDR3 region has 13 residues. CDR3 sequence: CASILRVGQPQHF. In DNA, the CDR3 is TGTGCCAGCATTTTGAGGGTAGGTCAGCCCCAGCATTTT.

The chain joins TRBV5-1 to TRBJ1-2, with D hard to call. Looked up from germline, CDR1 is SGHRS and CDR2 is YFSETQ. The CDR3 loop spans 14 amino acids. The V gene lost 7 bases and the J gene lost 0 bases, with 13 bases spanning the gap. The CDR3 nucleotides are TGCGCCAGCCGATCGCCGTTAGCTAACTATGGCTACACCTTC. Protein sequence: CASRSPLANYGYTF.

This clone showed up just once. The chain joins TRBV5-1 to TRBJ2-7, with TRBD1 matching over 9 bases. J was trimmed by 4 bases and V by 5 bases; bases with no gene match: 7. Germline V gene lookup returns CDR1 SGHRS and CDR2 YFSETQ. CDR3 size: 14 residues. CDR3 loop: CASRGTGSRYEQYF. CDR3 nucleotides: TGCGCCAGCAGAGGGACAGGGTCTAGGTACGAGCAGTACTTC.

This clone was recorded only once. This chain links TRBV23-1 with TRBJ1-2, with 12 bases aligning to TRBD1. TRBV23-1 is an ORF; its function is uncertain. The CDR3 has 16 amino acids. J lost 8 bases, V lost 2 bases, and 9 bases had no gene match. CDR3 coding DNA: TGCGCCAGCAGTCAAGGGACAGGGGGCCTTCGTTGGGGCTACACCTTC. As protein: CASSQGTGGLRWGYTF.

V and J are TRBV11-2 and TRBJ1-1; D unresolved. Germline V gene data show CDR1 as SGHAT and CDR2 as FQNNGV. The CDR3 spans 15 residues. The germline V and J ends were trimmed by 1 base and 4 bases, with 13 bases remaining between them. CDR3 bases: TGTGCCAGCAGCTTAGTAGTGCAGAGGGTCACTGAAGCTTTCTTT. Its translation: CASSLVVQRVTEAFF.

The rearrangement joins TRBV11-2 to TRBJ2-1; the match to TRBD2 covers 10 bases. Per the germline V gene, CDR1 is SGHAT and CDR2 is FQNNGV. The CDR3 length is 14 residues. With V trimmed by 5 bases and J by 6 bases, 4 bases remained unmatched. The CDR3 bases are TGTGCCAGCAGCCTACGGACTAGCGGCAATGAGCAGTTCTTC. It is translated as CASSLRTSGNEQFF.

This clone was detected only once. This chain links TRBV12-2 with TRBJ2-5; the table's D call, TRBD1, has no DNA check behind it. TRBV12-2 is described as a pseudogene. The CDR3 is 15 amino acids. CDR3 region: CASRLFGRGQETQYF. CDR3 sequence (DNA): TGTGCAAGTCGGTTGTTCGGCAGGGGCCAAGAGACCCAGTACTTC.